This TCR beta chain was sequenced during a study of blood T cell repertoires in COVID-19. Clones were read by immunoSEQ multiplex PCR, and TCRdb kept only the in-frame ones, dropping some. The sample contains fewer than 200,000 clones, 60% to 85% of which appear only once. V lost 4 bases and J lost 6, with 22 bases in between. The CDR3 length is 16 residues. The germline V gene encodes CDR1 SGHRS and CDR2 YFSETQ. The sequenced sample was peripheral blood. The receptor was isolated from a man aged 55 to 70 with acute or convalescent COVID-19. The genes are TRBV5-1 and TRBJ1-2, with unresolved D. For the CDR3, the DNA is TGCGCCAGCAGCGGCGGGGAAACAGCCCTCTCCCATGGCTACACCTTC. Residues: CASSGGETALSHGYTF. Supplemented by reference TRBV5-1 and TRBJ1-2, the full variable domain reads KAGVTQTPRYLIKTRGQQVTLSCSPISGHRSVSWYQQTPGQGLQFLFEYFSETQRNKGNFPGRFSGRQFSNSRSEMNVSTLELGDSALYLCASSGGETALSHGYTFGSGTRLTVV.